This record looks at one T cell receptor beta chain sequence and its context. Its antigen is not known. This sequence may be a read error, since a much larger clone differs from it by one base. Constant-region priming of around 500 ng total RNA yielded TCR beta cDNA. Three nested multiplex PCR rounds, a slightly modified ARM-PCR, produced the libraries for TCR beta. Two initial PCR rounds of approximately 10 cycles each paired TRBV1-TRBV30 forward primers with a C-beta reverse primer. TCRdb re-derived calls from the multiplex PCR reads in MiXCR, one entry per CDR3 protein. The table shows approximately 300,000 distinct CDR3 sequences, with 50% to 70% occurring only once. The data originate from a study of tumor-infiltrating lymphocytes in primary liver carcinoma. Study outcomes and limitations: Each sample was bulk and unsorted; consequently, CD4+ and CD8+ repertoires were not compared.

The CDR3 consists of 15 residues. Unmatched junction bases numbered 11, after V lost 8 bases and J lost 4 bases. Germline V gives CDR1 MNHEY, CDR2 SVGAGI. Researchers drew blood RNA from unsorted whole blood and extracted germline DNA as well. The sample was peripheral blood. V gene TRBV6-5 combines with J gene TRBJ1-5; 7 nucleotides agree with TRBD1. The TCR comes from a man aged 40-50 years with primary liver carcinoma and hepatitis B virus infection. The CDR3, as DNA: TGTGCCAGCGCTCCGGACAGGAGTTTTAATCAGCCCCAGCATTTT. Its translation is CASAPDRSFNQPQHF.